The 26 T cell receptor beta chains reported below all come from one sample, sequenced in a study of response to subunit inactivated influenza vaccine. Each CDR3 protein gets one entry after TCRdb re-called the RT-PCR reads with MiXCR. The table includes a few hundred thousand distinct CDR3 sequences, 12% to 15% detected once. The sample was PBMCs from blood, taken 11 to 12 days after vaccination. These receptors all stem from a man aged 50-59 years who received an inactivated influenza vaccine.

This clonotype was observed at least ten times. This sequence joins TRBV12-3 or TRBV12-4 and TRBJ2-5, with D possibly TRBD2 on 6 matching bases. The CDR3 consists of 12 residues. Trimming stripped 7 bases from V and 5 bases from J, with 11 bases between. CDR3 in DNA: TGTGCCAGCACCGGGAGTCCGGAGACCCAGTACTTC. Amino acids: CASTGSPETQYF.

This clonotype was observed at least ten times. The chain combines TRBV5-6 with TRBJ1-2; tentative D call: TRBD1 (6 bases). CDR1 and CDR2 from the germline V gene are SGHDT and YYEEEE. The V end lost 0 bases, the J end lost 5 bases, and 11 bases lay between the germline ends. The CDR3 runs to 14 residues. As DNA, the CDR3 is TGTGCCAGCAGCTTGGGACAGGTGCTATATGGCTACACCTTC. Amino acids: CASSLGQVLYGYTF.

The CDR3 spells CSASAGRYSYNEQFF. CDR3 nucleotide sequence: TGCAGTGCTTCCGCTGGACGTTACTCCTACAATGAGCAGTTCTTC. The rearrangement uses TRBV20-1 and TRBJ2-1; unclear D gene. Trimming left V 5 bases short and J 0 bases short, with 14 bases between. Germline V gene data show CDR1 as DFQATT and CDR2 as SNEGSKA (reference sequence). The CDR3 totals 15 residues.

The table lists this clonotype with a few counts. The chain joins TRBV5-1 to TRBJ1-4; TRBD1 aligns across 10 bases. The germline gives CDR1 SGHRS, CDR2 YFSETQ. The CDR3 length is 19 residues. V lost 4 bases, J lost 0 bases, and 12 bases stayed unmatched. The CDR3 DNA follows: TGCGCCAGCAGCCCACGACTGGGACAGGGGCTGGCAACTAATGAAAAACTGTTTTTT. Encoded protein: CASSPRLGQGLATNEKLFF.

The genes are TRBV3-1 and TRBJ2-1, with a weak D call TRBD1 (6 bases). V was shortened by 3 bases and J by 6 bases, with 21 bases between the two germline ends. This CDR3 is 17 amino acids long. The V gene's germline CDR1 is LGHDT and CDR2 YNNKEL (reference sequence). Here the CDR3 DNA reads TGTGCCAGCAGCCATCTTCCGAGGGGGAGTTTAGCCAATGAGCAGTTCTTC. This codes for CASSHLPRGSLANEQFF.

The chain has TRBV7-3 and TRBJ2-1, with D perhaps being TRBD1 or TRBD2 (5 bases each). V was shortened by 5 bases and J by 9 bases, with 17 bases between the two germline ends. CDR1 and CDR2 from the germline V gene are SGHTA and FQGTGA. This CDR3 is built from 14 residues. CDR3 protein: CASSPIGGEAEQFF. Written as DNA, the CDR3 is TGTGCCAGCAGCCCGATTGGGGGAGAGGCTGAGCAGTTCTTC.

A few counts support this clonotype. This chain uses TRBV3-1 with TRBJ2-7, with unresolved D. V was trimmed by 8 bases and J by 0 bases, leaving 8 bases between them. Germline V gene data show CDR1 as LGHDT and CDR2 as YNNKEL (reference sequence). CDR3 size: 12 residues. CDR3 sequence: CASGISSYEQYF. Written as DNA, the CDR3 is TGTGCCAGCGGCATCAGCTCCTACGAGCAGTACTTC.

This clonotype was seen a few times. This chain joins TRBV7-2 and TRBJ1-1, with D maybe TRBD1 (5 bases). Germline CDR1 and CDR2: SGHTA and FQGNSA. Trimming took off 1 base at V and 4 bases at J, with 13 bases between the two ends. The CDR3 is 15 residues long. In DNA form, the CDR3 reads TGTGCCAGCAGCTTAGGATTGGGGGTAGGCACTGAAGCTTTCTTT. Translating it yields CASSLGLGVGTEAFF.

Details on this clonotype: Being one base from a much bigger clone, this may be a read error. The V call is TRBV7-9, the J call TRBJ2-2; the D is unclear. CDR1 is SEHNR, CDR2 FQNEAQ, per germline (reference sequence). V was pared by 1 base and J by 0 bases, with 12 bases between. CDR3 length: 17 residues. The chain's CDR3 is CASSLGGPPSNTGELFF. In DNA, the CDR3 is TGTGCCAGCAGCTTAGGAGGTCCCCCATCGAACACCGGGGAGCTGTTTTTT.

In this sample, this clonotype turned up a few times. V and J are TRBV5-1 and TRBJ2-3, with D maybe TRBD1 (7 bases). Per germline, CDR1 SGHRS and CDR2 YFSETQ. This CDR3 has 15 amino acids. V lost 4 bases to trimming and J lost 3 bases, with 15 bases between them. CDR3 in amino acids: CASSVQGGRTDTQYF. The DNA of the CDR3 is TGCGCCAGCAGCGTCCAGGGGGGACGTACAGATACGCAGTATTTT.

This clonotype was seen at least ten times. The chain couples TRBV7-2 to TRBJ2-2; TRBD1 or TRBD2 may be the D gene (6 bases each). Germline values: CDR1 SGHTA, CDR2 FQGNSA. This CDR3 contains 15 residues. V lost 1 base, J lost 4 bases, and 10 bases lay in between. CDR3 amino acids: CASSLGGRGTGELFF. In DNA, the CDR3 is TGTGCCAGCAGCTTAGGGGGGCGGGGCACCGGGGAGCTGTTTTTT.

The chain employs TRBV7-2 and TRBJ1-1; the D gene is possibly TRBD1 (6 bases). This CDR3 comprises 13 residues. The germline V gene encodes CDR1 SGHTA and CDR2 FQGNSA. Trimming shortened V by 5 bases and J by 12 bases, and 19 bases separated the two germline ends. CDR3 nucleotides: TGTGCCAGCAGCCCCGGGGGCATGAGGATACCTTTCTTT. It translates to CASSPGGMRIPFF.

The J gene is TRBJ2-4, the V gene TRBV18; 7 bases fit TRBD1. J was trimmed by 3 bases and V by 2 bases; bases with no gene match: 7. The CDR3 covers 16 residues. Germline V gene data show CDR1 as KGHSH and CDR2 as LQKENI. Here the CDR3 reads CASSPDRALSKNIQYF. As DNA, the CDR3 is TGTGCCAGCTCACCAGACAGGGCTTTGAGCAAAAACATTCAGTACTTC.

This clonotype has just a few counts. The V gene is TRBV3-1, the J gene TRBJ2-1; tentative D call: TRBD2 (6 bases). The CDR3 consists of 16 residues. CDR1 is LGHDT, CDR2 YNNKEL, per germline (reference sequence). V was pared by 1 base and J by 4 bases, with 14 bases between. CDR3 sequence (DNA): TGTGCCAGCAGCCAAGCGGGAGCGCTAGTTTACAATGAGCAGTTCTTC. This translates into CASSQAGALVYNEQFF.

The chain is built from TRBV10-3 and TRBJ2-6; 7 nucleotides align to TRBD1. Germline V lookup: CDR1 ENHRY, CDR2 SYGVKD. The junction had 10 bases not matched to a gene; V was cut back by 7 bases and J by 4 bases. There are 16 residues in the CDR3. The CDR3 coding sequence is TGTGCCATCACGCAGGGGGTATTGGGAGGGGCCAACGTCCTGACTTTC. Translated: CAITQGVLGGANVLTF.

The chain has TRBV7-3 and TRBJ2-1, with no clear D. The CDR3 loop spans 13 amino acids. Trimming left V 0 bases short and J 6 bases short, with 6 bases between. CDR1 and CDR2 (germline): SGHTA, FQGTGA. This CDR3 reads CASSLTWSNEQFF. The CDR3 bases are TGTGCCAGCAGCTTAACTTGGTCCAATGAGCAGTTCTTC.

This clonotype was picked up many times. The rearrangement links TRBV12-3 or TRBV12-4 to TRBJ2-5, with D perhaps TRBD1 (6 bases). The CDR3 covers 14 residues. Between the trimmed V and J ends, which lost 3 bases and 5 bases, there was a span of 13 bases. The CDR3 nucleotides read TGTGCCAGCAGTTTCAGGTCAGGGGTGGAGACCCAGTACTTC. Its protein product is CASSFRSGVETQYF.

This CDR3 is CATSRGQGGMIETQYF. CDR3 coding DNA: TGTGCCACCAGCAGAGGGCAGGGTGGGATGATTGAGACCCAGTACTTC. The V call is TRBV15, the J call TRBJ2-5; maybe TRBD1 (5 bases). The CDR3 extends over 16 amino acids. Germline V gives CDR1 LNHNV, CDR2 YYDKDF (reference sequence). Deletions cut 1 base from V and 5 bases from J, with 17 bases between.

The chain is built from TRBV20-1 and TRBJ1-4; D may be TRBD1 (5 bases). The CDR3 is made up of 14 amino acids. Trimming stripped 0 bases from V and 8 bases from J, with 13 bases between. CDR1 is DFQATT and CDR2 is SNEGSKA in the germline V gene (reference sequence). CDR3 sequence (DNA): TGCAGTGCTAGAGATGGGGGGGTACGAGAAAAACTGTTTTTT. Its protein product is CSARDGGVREKLFF.

This clonotype is labeled medium-sized (0.01 to 0.1%). The chain links TRBV20-1 to TRBJ2-5, with a weak D call TRBD2 (6 bases). Germline-derived CDR1 and CDR2 are DFQATT and SNEGSKA (reference sequence). This CDR3 is 14 amino acids long. The V gene lost 4 bases and the J gene lost 2 bases, with 14 bases spanning the gap. The CDR3 protein is CSATQAGQQETQYF. The CDR3, as DNA: TGCAGTGCTACCCAAGCGGGCCAGCAAGAGACCCAGTACTTC.

This clonotype was seen ten or more times. This chain joins TRBV6-5 and TRBJ1-5; 7 nucleotides align to TRBD1. Germline trimming cut 8 bases from V and 0 bases from J; bases unmatched to any gene: 7. Germline CDR1 MNHEY, CDR2 SVGAGI. The CDR3 is made up of 15 amino acids. The DNA of the CDR3 is TGTGCCAGCGGTTCCGGGACAGATAGCAATCAGCCCCAGCATTTT. This gives the protein CASGSGTDSNQPQHF.

The gene calls are TRBV24-1 and TRBJ2-3; maybe TRBD2 (5 bases). The germline gives CDR1 KGHDR, CDR2 SFDVKD. Trimming stripped 3 bases from V and 2 bases from J, with 8 bases between. This CDR3 has 14 amino acids. The CDR3 reads CATSDPGSTDTQYF. DNA of the CDR3: TGTGCCACCAGTGATCCGGGGTCCACAGATACGCAGTATTTT.

The V and J genes are TRBV6-5 and TRBJ1-6; 11 nucleotides align to TRBD1. V was pared by 1 base and J by 9 bases, with 2 bases of the junction left unmatched. The CDR3 spans 15 residues. The germline CDR1 and CDR2 sequences are MNHEY and SVGAGI. The CDR3 region is CASSYFGTGGSPLHF. The DNA of the CDR3 is TGTGCCAGCAGTTACTTCGGGACAGGGGGTTCACCCCTCCACTTT.

The sample holds a few counts of this clonotype. This rearrangement joins TRBV6-6 to TRBJ2-7; 7 nucleotides agree with TRBD2. V lost 7 bases and J lost 6; bases outside the gene matches: 9. The germline CDR1 and CDR2 sequences are MNHNY and SVGAGI (reference sequence). The CDR3 covers 13 residues. CDR3 region: CASTSGTTLEQYF. CDR3 DNA: TGTGCCAGCACCTCCGGGACTACACTCGAGCAGTACTTC.

This clonotype has only a few counts. This chain links TRBV4-1 with TRBJ1-5; D gene uncertain. The V and J ends lost 1 base and 4 bases respectively, with 14 bases between them. Germline lookup yields CDR1 MGHRA and CDR2 YSYEKL. CDR3 length equals 16 residues. The CDR3 DNA reads as TGCGCCAGCAGCCAAGTGGGTCGGGCCCTAAATCAGCCCCAGCATTTT. This codes for CASSQVGRALNQPQHF.

This clonotype has more than one count but fewer than ten. This rearrangement joins TRBV6-1 to TRBJ2-3, with 7 nucleotides matching TRBD1. Germline loops: CDR1 MNHNS, CDR2 SASEGT. This CDR3 is 15 amino acids long. V dropped 5 bases and J dropped 2; count of bases not matched to a gene: 7. The DNA of the CDR3 is TGTGCCAGCAGTCCACACAGGGGCTACACAGATACGCAGTATTTT. Protein: CASSPHRGYTDTQYF.